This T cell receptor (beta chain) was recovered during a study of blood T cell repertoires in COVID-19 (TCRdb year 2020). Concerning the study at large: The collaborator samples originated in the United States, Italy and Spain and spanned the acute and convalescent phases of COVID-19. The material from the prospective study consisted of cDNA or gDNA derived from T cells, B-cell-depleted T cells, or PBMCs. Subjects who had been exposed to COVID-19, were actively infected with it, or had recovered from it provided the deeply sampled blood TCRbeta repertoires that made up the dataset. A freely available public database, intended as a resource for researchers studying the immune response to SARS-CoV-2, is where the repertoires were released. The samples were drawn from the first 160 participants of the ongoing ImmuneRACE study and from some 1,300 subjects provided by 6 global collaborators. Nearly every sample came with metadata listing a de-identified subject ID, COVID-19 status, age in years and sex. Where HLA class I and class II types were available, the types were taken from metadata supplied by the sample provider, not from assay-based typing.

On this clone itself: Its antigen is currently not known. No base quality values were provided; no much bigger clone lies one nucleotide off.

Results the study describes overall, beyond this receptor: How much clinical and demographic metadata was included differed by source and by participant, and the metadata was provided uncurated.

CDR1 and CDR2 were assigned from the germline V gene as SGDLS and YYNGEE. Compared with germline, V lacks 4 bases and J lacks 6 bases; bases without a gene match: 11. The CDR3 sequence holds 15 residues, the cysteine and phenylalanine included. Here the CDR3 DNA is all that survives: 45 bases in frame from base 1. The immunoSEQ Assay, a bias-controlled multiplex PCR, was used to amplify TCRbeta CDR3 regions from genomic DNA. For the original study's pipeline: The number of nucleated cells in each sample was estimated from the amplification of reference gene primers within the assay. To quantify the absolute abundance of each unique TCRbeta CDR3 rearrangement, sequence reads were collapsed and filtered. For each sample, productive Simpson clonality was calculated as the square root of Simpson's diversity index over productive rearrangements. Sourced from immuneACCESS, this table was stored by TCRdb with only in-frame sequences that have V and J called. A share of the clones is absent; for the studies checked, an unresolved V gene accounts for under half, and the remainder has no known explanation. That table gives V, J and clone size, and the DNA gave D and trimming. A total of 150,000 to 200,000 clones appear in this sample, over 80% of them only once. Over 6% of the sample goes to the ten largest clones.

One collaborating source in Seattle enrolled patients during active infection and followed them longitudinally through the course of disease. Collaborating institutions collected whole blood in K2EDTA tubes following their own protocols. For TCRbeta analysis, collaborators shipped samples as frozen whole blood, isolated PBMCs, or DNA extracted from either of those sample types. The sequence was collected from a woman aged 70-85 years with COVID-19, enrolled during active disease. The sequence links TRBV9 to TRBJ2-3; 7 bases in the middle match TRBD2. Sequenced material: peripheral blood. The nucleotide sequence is TGTGCCAGCAGCTATTCTAGCGGTCCCCGGGATACGCAGTATTTT. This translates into CASSYSSGPRDTQYF.